This section outlines one T cell receptor (beta chain) sequence together with its context. No antigen is known for it. Germline CDR1 and CDR2: MNHEY and SMNVEV (reference sequence). CDR3 length: 11 amino acids. Between the trimmed V and J ends, which lost 6 bases and 4 bases, there was a span of 6 bases. PCR used 60 Vbeta primers and 13 Jbeta primers. The method was immunoSEQ multiplex PCR; TCRdb's version includes in-frame clones alone and lacks a portion of them. The sample yields over 90,000 clones, 55% to 80% seen once. This entry belongs to a study of cytomegalovirus exposure and HLA in healthy donors. Study information: There were approximately 400 genotyped donors. Of these, roughly 80% fell in the genetic ancestry cluster associated with self-reported Caucasian donors.

Study results and limitations: The study had only CMV serostatus as immune exposure information.

This rearrangement joins TRBV27 to TRBJ1-2; a weak D match, TRBD1 (6 bases). The source of this sequence is a man aged 35-49 years in good health and CMV-seronegative. Source material: PBMCs. The CDR3 protein is CASRDSYGYTF. In nucleotides, the CDR3 is TGTGCCAGCAGGGACAGCTATGGCTACACCTTC.